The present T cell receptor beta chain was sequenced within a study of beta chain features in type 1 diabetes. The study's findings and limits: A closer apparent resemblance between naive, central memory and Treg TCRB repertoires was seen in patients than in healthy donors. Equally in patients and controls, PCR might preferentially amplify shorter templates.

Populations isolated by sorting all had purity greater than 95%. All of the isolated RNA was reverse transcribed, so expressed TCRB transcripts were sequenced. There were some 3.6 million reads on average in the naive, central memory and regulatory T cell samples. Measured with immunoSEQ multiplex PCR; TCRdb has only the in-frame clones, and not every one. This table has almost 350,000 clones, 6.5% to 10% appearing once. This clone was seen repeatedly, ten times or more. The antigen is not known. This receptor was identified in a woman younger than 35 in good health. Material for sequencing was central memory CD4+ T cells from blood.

Here the CDR3 DNA reads TGTGCCAGCAGCGTAGGGCTGACAGCCTCTAATGAAAAACTGTTTTTT. Its protein product is CASSVGLTASNEKLFF. The gene calls are TRBV9 and TRBJ1-4; a possible D gene is TRBD1 (5 bases). V was cut by 0 bases and J by 3 bases, with 12 bases left in between. This CDR3 has 16 amino acids. CDR1 SGDLS and CDR2 YYNGEE come from the germline V gene.